This T cell receptor (beta chain) was recovered during a study of blood T cell repertoires in COVID-19. Overall study: The study drew acute and convalescent COVID-19 samples from the United States, Italy and Spain.

In the original processing: Reference gene primer amplification gave estimated nucleated cell counts. Clones were sequenced by immunoSEQ multiplex PCR, and TCRdb holds only the in-frame ones, with some missing. V and J calls and clone size come straight from that table; D and trimming were deduced from the DNA. The data hold tens of thousands of clones, with approximately 90% observed a single time. V trimming: 6 bases; J trimming: 7 bases; junction bases outside the gene matches: 12. The CDR3 consists of 16 residues. Germline-derived CDR1 and CDR2 are MRHNA and SNTAGT. The chain has TRBV6-4 and TRBJ2-1; 10 bases are a match to TRBD1. Sequencing was carried out using peripheral blood. This sequence was found in a woman of 80 years or more with active COVID-19. The CDR3 DNA reads TGTGCCAGCAGCGTCTTCGGGACAGGGGCAGGGAATGAGCAGTTCTTC. As protein: CASSVFGTGAGNEQFF.